This T cell receptor beta chain was recovered during a study of a mutant IDH1 vaccine in newly diagnosed glioma (dated by TCRdb to about 2021). In the study overall: Patients were given eight vaccinations, in weeks 1, 3, 5, 7, 11, 15, 19 and 23, which matched visits V03 through V10. Vaccination started 4-6 weeks after radiotherapy alone, or was given together with temozolomide cycles in the groups whose treatment included chemotherapy. The roughly 32 treated patients were 62.5% male and around 40% female, with a mean age of about 43 years. Before enrollment, most patients had been given radiochemotherapy with temozolomide as standard therapy, while the rest had received either radiotherapy alone or temozolomide alone. Peripheral blood was drawn at six visits: V03 (baseline), V05, V07, V10, V12 and V13. Longitudinal TCRB deep sequencing was done for 25 to 30 treated patients, wherever samples were available for exploratory analyses.

Per the germline V gene, SGDLS is the CDR1 and YYNGEE is the CDR2. V is shortened by 0 bases, J by 1 base, and the region joining them spans 14 bases. Inclusive of the bounding cysteine and phenylalanine, the CDR3 is 17 residues long. Solely the CDR3 DNA is kept, with 51 bases framed from the first base. General study outcomes and caveats: Availability determined which PBMC samples were chosen for TCRB deep sequencing. Immune responses induced by the vaccine were seen in 90% to 95% of patients across multiple MHC alleles. The authors stated that sample limitations prevented analyses of patient blood samples from being reproduced. Pseudoprogression seemed to be unrelated to changes in the top peripheral T cell clonotypes found by TCRB sequencing.

What this sample's time point label stands for: week 23, last vaccination. A 20-mer mutant IDH1 peptide at 300 micrograms in Montanide made up each vaccine dose, which was injected subcutaneously together with topical imiquimod. Donors had newly diagnosed WHO grade 3 or 4 IDH1-mutant astrocytomas with loss of nuclear ATRX. The samples were drawn from NOA16, a multicentre, single-arm, open-label phase I trial in Germany that tested a mutant IDH1 peptide vaccine in humans for the first time. Genomic DNA for TCRB sequencing was extracted from EDTA blood using the DNeasy Blood and Tissue Kit. In regard to this clone: Its antigen target is currently unknown. The record has no base qualities; no much larger clone is one base away.

The library was obtained by the immunoSEQ multiplex PCR assay. Rearranged TCR beta chain sequences were amplified with the hsTCRB Kit following the manufacturer's protocol. Sequencing of TCRB libraries was carried out on an Illumina MiSeq. The paper's data handling went like this. Demultiplexing, trimming and gene mapping were performed with the kit vendor's proprietary platform. As stored in TCRdb, this immuneACCESS dataset retains in-frame rearrangements with V and J assigned. A fraction of the clones does not appear; measured against another copy, unresolved V genes explain less than half of the discrepancy, and the remainder lacks a known reason. That table gives V, J and clone size, and the DNA gave D and trimming. For this sample the table gives 75,000 to 80,000 clones, of which approximately 85% were detected only once. Over 0.7% of the sample comes from the top ten.

The receptor's source is a woman aged 45-60 years with glioma. The chain links TRBV9 with TRBJ2-1, with the D call tentatively TRBD1 or TRBD2, each fitting 6 bases. Sequenced here: PBMCs, sampled from a glioma patient whose treatment included an IDH1 peptide vaccine. The DNA is TGTGCCAGCAGCGTAGTGGGGGGACATCGGTCCTACAATGAGCAGTTCTTC. Its protein reads: CASSVVGGHRSYNEQFF.